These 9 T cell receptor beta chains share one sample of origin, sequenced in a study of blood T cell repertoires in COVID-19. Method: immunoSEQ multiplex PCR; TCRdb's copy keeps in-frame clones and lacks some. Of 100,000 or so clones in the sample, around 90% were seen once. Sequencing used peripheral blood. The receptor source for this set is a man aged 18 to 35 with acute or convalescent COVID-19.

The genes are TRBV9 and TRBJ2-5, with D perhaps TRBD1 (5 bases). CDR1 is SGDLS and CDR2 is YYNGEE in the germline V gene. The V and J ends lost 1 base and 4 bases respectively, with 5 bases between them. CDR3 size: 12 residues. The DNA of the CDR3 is TGTGCCAGCAGCGTAACAGGAGAGACCCAGTACTTC. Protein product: CASSVTGETQYF.

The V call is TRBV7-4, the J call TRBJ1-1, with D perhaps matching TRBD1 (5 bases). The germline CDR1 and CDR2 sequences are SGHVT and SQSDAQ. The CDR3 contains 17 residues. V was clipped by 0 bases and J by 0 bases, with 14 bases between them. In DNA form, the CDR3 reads TGTGCCAGCAGCTTAGCGCAGACAGACGTCATGAACACTGAAGCTTTCTTT. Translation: CASSLAQTDVMNTEAFF. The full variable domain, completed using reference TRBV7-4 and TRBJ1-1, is GAGVSQSPRYKVAKRGRDVALRCDSISGHVTLYWYRQTLGQGSEVLTYSQSDAQRDKSGRPSGRFSAERPERSVSTLKIQRTEQGDSAVYLCASSLAQTDVMNTEAFFGQGTRLTVV.

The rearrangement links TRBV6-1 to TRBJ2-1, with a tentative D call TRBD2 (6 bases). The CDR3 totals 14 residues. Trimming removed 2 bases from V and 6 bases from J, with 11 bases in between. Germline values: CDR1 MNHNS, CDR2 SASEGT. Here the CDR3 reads CASSEWRRVNEQFF. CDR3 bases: TGTGCCAGCAGTGAATGGCGGAGGGTCAATGAGCAGTTCTTC.

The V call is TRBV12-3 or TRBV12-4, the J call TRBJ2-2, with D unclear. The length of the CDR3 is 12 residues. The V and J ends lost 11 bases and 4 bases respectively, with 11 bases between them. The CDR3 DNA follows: TGTGCCGCTTTGAGGATCACCGGGGAGCTGTTTTTT. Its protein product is CAALRITGELFF.

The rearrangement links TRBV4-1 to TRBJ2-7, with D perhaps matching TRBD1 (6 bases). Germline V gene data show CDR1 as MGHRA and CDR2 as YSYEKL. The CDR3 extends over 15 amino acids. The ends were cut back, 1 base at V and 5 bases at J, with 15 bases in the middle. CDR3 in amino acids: CASSQGAGVRHEQYF. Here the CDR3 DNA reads TGCGCCAGCAGCCAAGGGGCAGGGGTTCGCCACGAGCAGTACTTC.

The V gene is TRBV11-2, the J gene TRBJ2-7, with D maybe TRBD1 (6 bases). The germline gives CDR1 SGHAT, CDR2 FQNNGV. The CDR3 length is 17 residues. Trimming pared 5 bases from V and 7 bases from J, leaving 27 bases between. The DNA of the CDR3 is TGTGCCAGCAGCCCTCATCCCGGGTCAGGGGCCTTCTGGGAGCAGTACTTC. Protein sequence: CASSPHPGSGAFWEQYF.

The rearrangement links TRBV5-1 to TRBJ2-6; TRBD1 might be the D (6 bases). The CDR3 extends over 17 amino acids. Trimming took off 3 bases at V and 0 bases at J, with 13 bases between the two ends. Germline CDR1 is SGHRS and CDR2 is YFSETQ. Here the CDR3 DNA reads TGCGCCAGCAGCTCCTACATGGACAGCTCTGGGGCCAACGTCCTGACTTTC. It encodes CASSSYMDSSGANVLTF.

For the CDR3, the DNA is TGTGCCAGCAGCGTAGGAACAGGGGATGTAGAGACCCAGTACTTC. This translates into CASSVGTGDVETQYF. The chain couples TRBV9 to TRBJ2-5; 7 nucleotides agree with TRBD1. Per the germline V gene, CDR1 is SGDLS and CDR2 is YYNGEE. This CDR3 region has 15 residues. V was pared by 0 bases and J by 4 bases, with 6 bases of the junction left unmatched.

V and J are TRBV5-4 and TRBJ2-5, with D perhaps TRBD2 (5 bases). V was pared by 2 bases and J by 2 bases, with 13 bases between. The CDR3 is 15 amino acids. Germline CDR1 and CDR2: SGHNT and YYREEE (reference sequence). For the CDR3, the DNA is TGTGCCAGCAGCTTTGGTGTGAGGGATCAAGAGACCCAGTACTTC. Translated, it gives CASSFGVRDQETQYF.